One and the same sample provided the 21 T cell receptor beta chains below, sequenced in a study of T cell changes during pregnancy in multiple sclerosis. Sequenced by immunoSEQ multiplex PCR; TCRdb stores in-frame clones only, minus some. The table lists more than 35,000 clones, 80% to 95% of them singletons. Sequences were derived from CD4+ T cells from peripheral blood mononuclear cells, sampled in the third trimester of pregnancy. All receptors derive from a female donor in good health, enrolled as a control in a pregnancy study.

This sequence joins TRBV28 and TRBJ1-2; D call uncertain. The V gene's germline CDR1 is MDHEN and CDR2 SYDVKM. Trimming pared 6 bases from V and 5 bases from J, leaving 25 bases between. The CDR3 sequence is 17 residues long. For the CDR3, the DNA is TGTGCCAGCAGCTTCGGGATCGGAAGAGAAATTAGTTATGGCTACACCTTC. This codes for CASSFGIGREISYGYTF.

This clone was observed a single time. The chain recombines TRBV11-1 with TRBJ1-1; 7 bases are shared with TRBD1. The germline gives CDR1 SGHAT, CDR2 FQDESV (reference sequence). Trimming removed 3 bases from V and 5 bases from J; junction bases left unmatched: 9. The CDR3 spans 15 residues. The DNA for the CDR3 is TGTGCCAGCAGCTTTGAGGCACAGGGGTGGACTGAAGCTTTCTTT. It specifies CASSFEAQGWTEAFF.

This clone has just one count. V is TRBV7-3 and J is TRBJ1-2; maybe TRBD1 (5 bases). The germline gives CDR1 SGHTA, CDR2 FQGTGA. The CDR3 contains 15 residues. Trimming left V 3 bases short and J 8 bases short, with 19 bases between. The CDR3 loop is CASSFLPGGSGGYTF. DNA of the CDR3: TGTGCCAGCAGCTTTTTACCCGGGGGAAGCGGGGGCTACACCTTC.

V is TRBV5-4 and J is TRBJ2-1; TRBD1 matches at 10 bases. The V segment lost 4 bases and the J segment 8 bases; nucleotides outside the gene matches: 3. The CDR3 has 13 amino acids. From germline, CDR1 is SGHNT and CDR2 YYREEE (reference sequence). The CDR3 DNA reads as TGTGCCAGCAGCCTGACAGGGGGCGATGAGCAGTTCTTC. Its protein product is CASSLTGGDEQFF.

This clone was observed once. This chain connects TRBV5-6 to TRBJ1-3; perhaps TRBD1 as D (5 bases). Germline-derived CDR1 and CDR2 are SGHDT and YYEEEE. The V end lost 5 bases, the J end lost 0 bases, and 15 bases lay between the germline ends. This CDR3 is 16 amino acids long. The CDR3 DNA follows: TGTGCCAGCAGTAAGGGACCCGGGAGCTCTGGAAACACCATATATTTT. Protein product: CASSKGPGSSGNTIYF.

Remarks on this clone: One end of the junction is discordant with germline, which a read error may explain. This sample includes further DNA sequences coding for the same CDR3. This chain connects TRBV7-2 to TRBJ1-6, with D hard to call. The CDR3 is 16 residues long. Germline assignment: CDR1 SGHTA and CDR2 FQGNSA. CDR3 sequence: CASSPRSRSYNSPLHF. The CDR3 region has the DNA TGTGCCAGCAGCCCACGGAGTCGCTCCTATAATTCACCTCTCCACTTT.

This clone is a singleton in its sample. The rearrangement uses TRBV30 and TRBJ1-6; D might be TRBD1 (5 bases). CDR3 length equals 14 residues. CDR1 GTSNPN and CDR2 SVGIG come from the germline V gene (reference sequence). V was cut by 0 bases and J by 4 bases, with 7 bases left in between. CDR3 nucleotides: TGTGCCTGGAGTGTGGGGCAGTATAATTCACCCCTCCACTTT. This encodes CAWSVGQYNSPLHF.

The chain is built from TRBV5-5 and TRBJ1-3, with no clear D. Germline-derived CDR1 and CDR2 are SGHKS and YYEKEE (reference sequence). This CDR3 comprises 13 residues. With 4 bases removed from V and 0 bases from J, the gap between germline ends came to 5 bases. CDR3 nucleotides: TGTGCCAGCAGCCGGGACTCTGGAAACACCATATATTTT. The encoded protein is CASSRDSGNTIYF.

CDR3 protein: CASSLGWTEDSPLHF. The CDR3, as DNA: TGTGCCAGCAGCTTAGGTTGGACAGAGGATTCACCCCTCCACTTT. The chain joins TRBV7-9 to TRBJ1-6; TRBD1 might be the D (6 bases). Germline CDR1 SEHNR, CDR2 FQNEAQ (reference sequence). Trimming left V 1 base short and J 8 bases short, with 12 bases between. The CDR3 is 15 residues long.

The chain links TRBV6-6 to TRBJ2-1; 14 nucleotides match TRBD2. After removal of 5 bases from V and 8 bases from J, the junction contained 8 bases not matched to a gene. This CDR3 comprises 16 residues. CDR1 and CDR2 from the germline V gene are MNHNY and SVGAGI (reference sequence). For the CDR3, the DNA is TGTGCCAGCAGTCCCCGGACTAGCGGGGGGCGCGATGAGCAGTTCTTC. It specifies CASSPRTSGGRDEQFF.

The chain uses TRBV7-2 and TRBJ2-5; 10 bases are a match to TRBD2. CDR1 and CDR2 from the germline V gene are SGHTA and FQGNSA. V was pared by 6 bases and J by 1 base, with 5 bases of the junction left unmatched. The CDR3 is 15 amino acids. This CDR3 is CASSFQRGGQETQYF. DNA for the CDR3: TGTGCCAGCAGTTTTCAGCGGGGGGGCCAAGAGACCCAGTACTTC.

The V call is TRBV7-9, the J call TRBJ1-2, with D perhaps matching TRBD1 (6 bases). Germline values: CDR1 SEHNR, CDR2 FQNEAQ (reference sequence). The CDR3 consists of 12 residues. V lost 3 bases and J 4 bases, leaving 6 bases between the germline ends. In DNA, the CDR3 is TGTGCCAGCAGCTTGGGGGCCTATGGCTACACCTTC. Amino acid sequence: CASSLGAYGYTF.

The rearrangement joins TRBV5-1 to TRBJ1-3, with a weak D call TRBD1 (6 bases). Trimming took 0 bases from V and 8 from J, leaving 12 bases between them. Per germline, CDR1 SGHRS and CDR2 YFSETQ. The CDR3 spans 14 residues. The DNA of the CDR3 is TGCGCCAGCAGCTTGGTGGCAGGGGTAGACACCATATATTTT. Protein sequence: CASSLVAGVDTIYF.

This clone was counted once. A junction end diverges from the germline sequence, so it may reflect a read error. The CDR3 spells CASSLDRDQPQHF. Written as DNA, the CDR3 is TGTGCTAGCAGCCTCGACAGGGACCAGCCCCAGCATTTT. The chain has TRBV7-7 and TRBJ1-5, with 7 bases that match TRBD1. Germline-derived CDR1 and CDR2 are SSHAT and FNYEAQ (reference sequence). The CDR3 extends over 13 amino acids. Together with reference TRBV7-7 and TRBJ1-5, the CDR3 gives the full variable domain: GAGVSQSPRYKVTKRGQDVTLRCDPISSHATLYWYQQALGQGPEFLTYFNYEAQPDKSGLPSDRFSAERPEGSISTLTIQRTEQRDSAMYRCASSLDRDQPQHFGDGTRLSIL.

The chain joins TRBV4-1 to TRBJ1-4; no clear D. Germline V gene lookup returns CDR1 MGHRA and CDR2 YSYEKL. This CDR3 spans 15 amino acids. V lost 1 base and J 6 bases, leaving 12 bases between the germline ends. The CDR3 bases are TGCGCCAGCAGCCAAGGAGGCACCTGGGATGAAAAACTGTTTTTT. Translating gives CASSQGGTWDEKLFF.

The rearrangement joins TRBV7-9 to TRBJ2-3, with 8 bases fitting TRBD1. The CDR3 loop spans 15 amino acids. V lost 4 bases to trimming and J lost 6 bases; unmatched junction nucleotides: 9. CDR1 SEHNR and CDR2 FQNEAQ come from the germline V gene (reference sequence). CDR3 protein: CASSSGQGKMDTQYF. The CDR3 coding sequence is TGTGCCAGCAGCTCCGGACAGGGAAAGATGGATACGCAGTATTTT.

The V call is TRBV19, the J call TRBJ2-5, with 11 positions matching TRBD1. This CDR3 has 17 residues. From germline, CDR1 is LNHDA and CDR2 SQIVND (reference sequence). V dropped 3 bases and J dropped 5; count of bases not matched to a gene: 11. DNA for the CDR3: TGTGCCAGTAGTATTTTGCTCGGGACAGGGGGAGCGGAGACCCAGTACTTC. Translated: CASSILLGTGGAETQYF. Full variable domain (missing parts from reference TRBV19 and TRBJ2-5): DGGITQSPKYLFRKEGQNVTLSCEQNLNHDAMYWYRQDPGQGLRLIYYSQIVNDFQKGDIAEGYSVSREKKESFPLTVTSAQKNPTAFYLCASSILLGTGGAETQYFGPGTRLLVL.

The J gene is TRBJ1-2, the V gene TRBV7-2; 8 nucleotides align to TRBD1. V gave up 2 bases and J gave up 6 bases; unmatched junction bases: 5. Germline V gene data show CDR1 as SGHTA and CDR2 as FQGNSA. The CDR3 has 14 amino acids. The CDR3, as DNA: TGTGCCAGCAGCTTATTTGCAGGGGGCAATGGCTACACCTTC. Translation: CASSLFAGGNGYTF.

The rearrangement uses TRBV7-8 and TRBJ2-3; the D is unclear. V was cut by 5 bases and J by 6 bases, with 9 bases left in between. Germline loops: CDR1 SGHVS, CDR2 FQNEAQ. This CDR3 is 12 amino acids long. The CDR3 region has the DNA TGTGCCAGCAGCCCACATACCGATACGCAGTATTTT. This sequence encodes CASSPHTDTQYF.

The chain uses TRBV5-4 and TRBJ1-2; D unresolved. The V gene's germline CDR1 is SGHNT and CDR2 YYREEE (reference sequence). V lost 0 bases to trimming and J lost 0 bases, with 12 bases between them. CDR3 size: 16 residues. CDR3 loop: CASSLGQARSNYGYTF. In DNA form, the CDR3 reads TGTGCCAGCAGCTTGGGGCAGGCAAGGTCTAACTATGGCTACACCTTC.

This sequence joins TRBV27 and TRBJ2-7, with TRBD1 matching 7 bases. The CDR3 has 14 residues. Germline lookup yields CDR1 MNHEY and CDR2 SMNVEV (reference sequence). V shed 8 bases and J 1 base; nucleotides not matched to a gene: 8. The CDR3 DNA sequence: TGTGCCAGCCAGTACCGGACAGGTTCCTACGAGCAGTACTTC. This sequence encodes CASQYRTGSYEQYF.